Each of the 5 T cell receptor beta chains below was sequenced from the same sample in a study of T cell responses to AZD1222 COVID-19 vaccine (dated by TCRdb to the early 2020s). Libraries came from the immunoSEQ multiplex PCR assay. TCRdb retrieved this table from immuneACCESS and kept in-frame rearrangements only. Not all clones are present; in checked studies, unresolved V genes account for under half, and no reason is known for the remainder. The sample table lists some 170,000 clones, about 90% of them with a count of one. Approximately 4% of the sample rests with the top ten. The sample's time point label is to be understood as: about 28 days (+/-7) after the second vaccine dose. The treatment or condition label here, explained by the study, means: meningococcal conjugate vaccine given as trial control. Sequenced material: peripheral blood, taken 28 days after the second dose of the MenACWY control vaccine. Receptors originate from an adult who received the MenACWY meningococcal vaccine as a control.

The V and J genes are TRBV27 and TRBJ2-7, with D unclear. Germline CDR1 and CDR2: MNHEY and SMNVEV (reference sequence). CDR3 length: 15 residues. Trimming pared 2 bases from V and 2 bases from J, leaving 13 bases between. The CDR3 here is CASSLGGRIAYEQYF. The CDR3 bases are TGTGCCAGCAGTTTAGGTGGCCGGATCGCCTACGAGCAGTACTTC.

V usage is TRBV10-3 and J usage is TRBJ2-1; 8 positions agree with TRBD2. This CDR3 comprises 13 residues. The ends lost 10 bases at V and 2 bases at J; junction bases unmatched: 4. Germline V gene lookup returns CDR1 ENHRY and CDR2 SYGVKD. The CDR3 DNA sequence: TGTGCCACTCAAGCGGGAGCCTACAATGAGCAGTTCTTC. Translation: CATQAGAYNEQFF.

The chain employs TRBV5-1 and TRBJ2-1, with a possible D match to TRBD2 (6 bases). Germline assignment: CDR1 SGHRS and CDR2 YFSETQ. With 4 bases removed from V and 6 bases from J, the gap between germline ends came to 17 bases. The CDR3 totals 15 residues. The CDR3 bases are TGCGCCAGCAGCCCAGGGACTCCCTCAGGCAATGAGCAGTTCTTC. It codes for CASSPGTPSGNEQFF. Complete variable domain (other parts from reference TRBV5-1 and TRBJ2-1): KAGVTQTPRYLIKTRGQQVTLSCSPISGHRSVSWYQQTPGQGLQFLFEYFSETQRNKGNFPGRFSGRQFSNSRSEMNVSTLELGDSALYLCASSPGTPSGNEQFFGPGTRLTVL.

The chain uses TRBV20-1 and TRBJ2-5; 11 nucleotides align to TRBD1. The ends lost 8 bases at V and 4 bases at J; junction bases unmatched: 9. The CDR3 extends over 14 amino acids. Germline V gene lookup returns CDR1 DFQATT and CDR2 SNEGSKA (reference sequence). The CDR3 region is CSTSGGQGVETQYF. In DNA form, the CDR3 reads TGCAGTACCAGTGGGGGACAGGGGGTAGAGACCCAGTACTTC.

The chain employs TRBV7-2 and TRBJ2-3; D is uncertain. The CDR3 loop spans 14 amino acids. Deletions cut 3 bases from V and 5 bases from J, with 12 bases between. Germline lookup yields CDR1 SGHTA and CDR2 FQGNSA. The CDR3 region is CASSFSRARDTQYF. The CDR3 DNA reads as TGTGCCAGCAGCTTTAGTAGGGCCAGAGATACGCAGTATTTT.